This T cell receptor beta chain originates from a study of Ad26.COV2.S vaccination and SARS-CoV-2 variants (dated by TCRdb to the early 2020s). Turning to the overall study: Donors in the vaccine arm were drawn from COV1001, a phase I-IIa trial of Ad26.COV2.S in healthy adults that was multicentre, randomized, double-blind and placebo-controlled. The TCR-sequenced set comprised approximately 32 samples: some 19 Ad26.COV2.S vaccine recipients, 5 placebo recipients and 8 SARS-CoV-2 convalescent individuals. TCRbeta repertoire sequencing served as the tool for gauging how specific and how broad the SARS-CoV-2-reactive T cell receptors were following Ad26.COV2.S vaccination. Participants in the trial were split at random into five groups of five each, receiving low-dose or high-dose Ad26.COV2.S once or twice, or else placebo on both occasions. Dosing of Ad26.COV2.S was intramuscular, at either 5x10^10 or 1x10^11 viral particles, delivered as one shot or as two shots spaced 56 days apart. Throughout the experiments and outcome assessment, investigators stayed blinded to trial group allocation.

Turning to this clone: It has no known antigen specificity. Base qualities are not recorded, but no much larger clone differs from it by a single base.

General study outcomes and caveats: The study was not powered for comparison of responses between vaccine doses or regimens. According to the authors, total T cell responses may have been underestimated by the TCR breadth and depth analyses. Higher spike-specific TCR breadth was observed in Ad26.COV2.S recipients than in placebo recipients (P = 0.0014). Comparable non-spike TCR breadth was observed between vaccine and placebo recipients, consistent with only spike being contained in the vaccine. Substantial breadth of spike-specific CD8+ and CD4+ T cell responses was reported after vaccination.

The treatment or condition label on this specimen signifies: some 20 received Ad26.COV2.S at low or high dose, single or two shots; 5 received placebo; per-sample allocation not given. For vaccine and placebo recipients, repertoires were sequenced using samples collected on day 63 after the first injection. In Cohort 1b, more than 20 adults aged 18-55 years were enrolled at a single site in Boston, USA, between 29 July and 7 August 2020. As a vaccine, Ad26.COV2.S was a replication-incompetent adenovirus type 26 vector that expressed a prefusion-stabilized SARS-CoV-2 spike protein derived from the original Wuhan strain. The immunoSEQ Assay was used to sequence TCRbeta CDR3 regions. After extraction, genomic DNA underwent amplification by bias-controlled multiplex PCR, followed by high-throughput sequencing. In the authors' own workflow: Collapsing and filtering of sequences were performed to quantify the absolute abundance of each unique TCRbeta CDR3 region. Usable DNA was measured by amplifying reference genes present in all nucleated cells, and TCRbeta template counts were normalized to that usable DNA to estimate T cell fraction. Repertoire TCRs were annotated as SARS-CoV-2-specific when V gene, CDR3 amino acid sequence and J gene were exactly matched to a known reactive TCR set. The reference SARS-CoV-2 TCR set was obtained from MIRA and was filtered for enrichment in COVID-19-positive ImmuneCODE repertoires, whereby public or cross-reactive TCRs were removed. Based on the MIRA antigens, annotated TCRs were further analysed at the level of specific ORF or position within ORF. Depth was the summed frequency of annotated unique rearrangements, while breadth was defined as annotated unique rearrangements over total unique productive rearrangements. Group comparisons of TCR breadth used two-sided Wilcoxon rank-sum tests. What TCRdb holds here is the immuneACCESS table cut down to in-frame rearrangements. Part of the clones is not present; checked against another copy, under half of the missing clones reflect an unresolved V gene, and the others are unexplained. That table supplies the V and J calls and clone size; D and trimming were determined from the DNA. The sample profile shows 350,000 to 550,000 clones; about 91% of them were found once. 2% to 3% of the sample lies in the top ten.

This receptor was obtained from a person between 18 and 59 years old who received the Ad26.COV2.S COVID-19 vaccine or a placebo. This specimen was peripheral blood, taken in a trial of Ad26.COV2.S vaccine versus placebo.

The CDR3 is CASSPQFVDRVTEAFF. The nucleotides read TGCGCCAGCAGCCCCCAGTTTGTGGACAGGGTGACTGAAGCTTTCTTT. Recombination joined TRBV4-3 with TRBJ1-1; 8 nucleotides in the junction match TRBD1. From its cysteine to its phenylalanine, the CDR3 spans 16 amino acids. The read is trimmed to its CDR3 DNA, 48 bases read in frame from base 1. According to the germline V gene, CDR1 reads LGHNA and CDR2 reads YSLEER. Unmatched junction bases come to 12, with V trimmed by 4 bases and J by 5 bases.